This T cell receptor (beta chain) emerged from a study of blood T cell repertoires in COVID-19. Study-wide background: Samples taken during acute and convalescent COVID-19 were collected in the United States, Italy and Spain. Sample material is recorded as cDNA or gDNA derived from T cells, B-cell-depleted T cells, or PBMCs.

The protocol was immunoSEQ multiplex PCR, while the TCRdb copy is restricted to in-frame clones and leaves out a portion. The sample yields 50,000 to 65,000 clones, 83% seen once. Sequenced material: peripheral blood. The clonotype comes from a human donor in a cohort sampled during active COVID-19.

CDR3 sequence: CASSSGQGAFRDTQYF. CDR3 nucleotide sequence: TGTGCCAGCAGCTCGGGACAGGGGGCCTTCAGGGATACGCAGTATTTT. This sequence joins TRBV5-5 and TRBJ2-3; 12 bases are shared with TRBD1. Germline V gene lookup returns CDR1 SGHKS and CDR2 YYEKEE (reference sequence). The CDR3 runs to 16 residues. The V gene end was trimmed by 3 bases and the J gene end by 6 bases; junction bases not matched to a gene: 8.